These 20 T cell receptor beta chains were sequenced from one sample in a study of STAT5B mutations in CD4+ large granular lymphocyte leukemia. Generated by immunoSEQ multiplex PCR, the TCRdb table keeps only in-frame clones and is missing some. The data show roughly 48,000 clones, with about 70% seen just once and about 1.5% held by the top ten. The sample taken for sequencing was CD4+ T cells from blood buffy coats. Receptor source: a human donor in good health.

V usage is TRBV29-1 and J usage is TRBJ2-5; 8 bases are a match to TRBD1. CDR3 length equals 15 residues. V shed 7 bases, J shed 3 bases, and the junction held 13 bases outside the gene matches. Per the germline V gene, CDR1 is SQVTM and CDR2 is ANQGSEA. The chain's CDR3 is CSGSQGRGREETQYF. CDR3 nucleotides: TGCAGCGGAAGCCAGGGCAGGGGGCGCGAAGAGACCCAGTACTTC. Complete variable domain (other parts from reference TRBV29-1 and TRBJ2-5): SAVISQKPSRDICQRGTSLTIQCQVDSQVTMMFWYRQQPGQSLTLIATANQGSEATYESGFVIDKFPISRPNLTFSTLTVSNMSPEDSSIYLCSGSQGRGREETQYFGPGTRLLVL.

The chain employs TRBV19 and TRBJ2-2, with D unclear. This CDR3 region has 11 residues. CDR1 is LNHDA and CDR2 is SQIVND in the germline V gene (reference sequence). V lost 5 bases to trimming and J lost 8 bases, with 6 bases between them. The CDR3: CASSLYGELFF. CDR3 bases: TGTGCCAGTAGTCTGTATGGGGAGCTGTTTTTT.

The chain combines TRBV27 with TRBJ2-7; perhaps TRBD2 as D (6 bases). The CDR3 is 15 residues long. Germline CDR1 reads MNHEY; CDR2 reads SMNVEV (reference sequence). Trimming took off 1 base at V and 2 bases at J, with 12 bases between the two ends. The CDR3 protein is CASSLLRGATYEQYF. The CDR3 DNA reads TGTGCCAGCAGTTTATTGCGCGGGGCCACCTACGAGCAGTACTTC.

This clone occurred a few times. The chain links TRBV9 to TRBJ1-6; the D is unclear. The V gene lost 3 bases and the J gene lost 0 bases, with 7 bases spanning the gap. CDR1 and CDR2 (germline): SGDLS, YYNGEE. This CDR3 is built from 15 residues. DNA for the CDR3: TGTGCCAGCAGCGGATCGTCCTCCTATAATTCACCCCTCCACTTT. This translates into CASSGSSSYNSPLHF.

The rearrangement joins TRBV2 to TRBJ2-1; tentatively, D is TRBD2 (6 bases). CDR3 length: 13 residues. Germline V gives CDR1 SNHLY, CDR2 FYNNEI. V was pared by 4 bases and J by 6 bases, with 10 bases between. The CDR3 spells CASSGQGLNEQFF. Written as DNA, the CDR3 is TGTGCCAGCAGTGGCCAGGGACTCAATGAGCAGTTCTTC. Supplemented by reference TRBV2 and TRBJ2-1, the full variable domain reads EPEVTQTPSHQVTQMGQEVILRCVPISNHLYFYWYRQILGQKVEFLVSFYNNEISEKSEIFDDQFSVERPDGSNFTLKIRSTKLEDSAMYFCASSGQGLNEQFFGPGTRLTVL.

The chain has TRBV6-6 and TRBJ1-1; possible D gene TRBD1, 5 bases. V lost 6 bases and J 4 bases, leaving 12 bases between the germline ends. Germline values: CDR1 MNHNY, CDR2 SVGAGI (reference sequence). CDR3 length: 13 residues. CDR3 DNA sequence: TGTGCCAGCAGGCAATCAGGGAGCACTGAAGCTTTCTTT. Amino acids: CASRQSGSTEAFF.

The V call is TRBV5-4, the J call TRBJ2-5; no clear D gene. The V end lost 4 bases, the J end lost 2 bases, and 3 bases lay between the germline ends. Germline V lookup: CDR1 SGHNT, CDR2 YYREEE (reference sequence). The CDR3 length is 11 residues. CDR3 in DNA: TGTGCCAGCAGCCCGCAAGAGACCCAGTACTTC. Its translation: CASSPQETQYF.

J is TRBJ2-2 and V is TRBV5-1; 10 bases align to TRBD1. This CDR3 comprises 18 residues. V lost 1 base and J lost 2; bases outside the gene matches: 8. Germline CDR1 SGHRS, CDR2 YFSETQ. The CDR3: CASSLHPGQGLNTGELFF. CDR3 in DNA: TGCGCCAGCAGCTTGCACCCGGGACAGGGGTTAAACACCGGGGAGCTGTTTTTT.

The CDR3 region is CASSEAAQDQPQHF. The CDR3 bases are TGTGCCAGCAGTGAGGCAGCTCAAGATCAGCCCCAGCATTTT. The chain combines TRBV2 with TRBJ1-5; D not resolved. V was pared by 3 bases and J by 5 bases, with 11 bases between. The CDR3 covers 14 residues. Germline values: CDR1 SNHLY, CDR2 FYNNEI.

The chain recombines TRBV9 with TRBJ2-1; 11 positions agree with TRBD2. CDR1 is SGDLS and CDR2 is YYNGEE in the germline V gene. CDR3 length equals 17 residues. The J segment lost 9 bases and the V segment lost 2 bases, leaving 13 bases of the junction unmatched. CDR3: CASSVVPQTSGGGEQFF. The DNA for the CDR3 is TGTGCCAGCAGCGTTGTCCCTCAAACTAGCGGGGGCGGTGAGCAGTTCTTC.

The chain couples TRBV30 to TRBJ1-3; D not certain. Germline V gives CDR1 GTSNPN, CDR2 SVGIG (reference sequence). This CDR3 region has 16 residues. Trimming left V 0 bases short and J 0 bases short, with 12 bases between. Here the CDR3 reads CAWSVGSGSSGNTIYF. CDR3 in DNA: TGTGCCTGGAGTGTAGGCTCGGGGAGCTCTGGAAACACCATATATTTT.

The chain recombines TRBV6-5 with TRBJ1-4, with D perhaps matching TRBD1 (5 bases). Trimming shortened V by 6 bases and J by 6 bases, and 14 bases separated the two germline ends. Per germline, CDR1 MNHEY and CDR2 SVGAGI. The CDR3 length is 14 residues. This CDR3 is CASSPDGGDEKLFF. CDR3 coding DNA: TGTGCCAGCAGCCCCGACGGGGGGGATGAAAAACTGTTTTTT.

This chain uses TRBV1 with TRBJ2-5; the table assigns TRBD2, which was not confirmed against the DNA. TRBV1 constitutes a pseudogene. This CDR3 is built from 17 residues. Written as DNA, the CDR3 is TGCACCAGCAGCCAAGTTAGGACTAGCGGGGCCAAGGAGACCCAGTACTTC. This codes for CTSSQVRTSGAKETQYF.

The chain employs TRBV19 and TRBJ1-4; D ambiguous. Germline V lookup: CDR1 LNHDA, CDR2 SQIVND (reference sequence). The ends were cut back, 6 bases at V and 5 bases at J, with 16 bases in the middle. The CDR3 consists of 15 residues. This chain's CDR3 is CASSPWAGPNEKLFF. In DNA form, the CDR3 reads TGTGCCAGTAGCCCCTGGGCGGGCCCCAATGAAAAACTGTTTTTT.

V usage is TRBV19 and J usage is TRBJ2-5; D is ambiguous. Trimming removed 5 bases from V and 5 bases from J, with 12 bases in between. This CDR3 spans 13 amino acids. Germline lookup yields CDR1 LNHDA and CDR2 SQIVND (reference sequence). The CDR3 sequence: CASSGSLGETQYF. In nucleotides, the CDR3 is TGTGCCAGTAGTGGGTCCTTGGGGGAGACCCAGTACTTC.

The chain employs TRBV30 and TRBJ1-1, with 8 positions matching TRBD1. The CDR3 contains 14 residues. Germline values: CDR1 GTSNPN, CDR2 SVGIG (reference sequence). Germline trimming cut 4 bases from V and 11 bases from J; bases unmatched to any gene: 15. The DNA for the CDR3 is TGTGCCTGGAACTCGGTGGGGGCTCAGGGGGCGGCTTTCTTT. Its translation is CAWNSVGAQGAAFF.

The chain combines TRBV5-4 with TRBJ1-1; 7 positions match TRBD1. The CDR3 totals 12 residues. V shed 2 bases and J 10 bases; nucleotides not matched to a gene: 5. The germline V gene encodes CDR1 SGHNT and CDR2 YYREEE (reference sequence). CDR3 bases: TGTGCCAGCAGCTTCCAGGGGGGGAGAGCTTTCTTT. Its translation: CASSFQGGRAFF.

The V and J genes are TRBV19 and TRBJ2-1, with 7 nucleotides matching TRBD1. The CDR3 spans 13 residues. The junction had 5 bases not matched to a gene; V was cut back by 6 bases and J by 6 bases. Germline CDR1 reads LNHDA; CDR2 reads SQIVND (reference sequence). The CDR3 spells CASSPTGRNEQFF. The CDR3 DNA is TGTGCCAGTAGCCCGACAGGGCGCAATGAGCAGTTCTTC.

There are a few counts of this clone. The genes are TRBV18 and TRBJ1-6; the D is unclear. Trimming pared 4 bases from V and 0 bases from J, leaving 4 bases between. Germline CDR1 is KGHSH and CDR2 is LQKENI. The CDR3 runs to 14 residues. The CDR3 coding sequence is TGTGCCAGCTCACGAAGCTCCTATAATTCACCCCTCCACTTT. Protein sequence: CASSRSSYNSPLHF.

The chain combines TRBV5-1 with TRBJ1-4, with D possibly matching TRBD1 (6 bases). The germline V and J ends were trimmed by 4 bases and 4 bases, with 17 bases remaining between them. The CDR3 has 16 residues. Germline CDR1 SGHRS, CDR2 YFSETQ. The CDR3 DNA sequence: TGCGCCAGCAGCCCTGGGACACTTGCAAATAATGAAAAACTGTTTTTT. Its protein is CASSPGTLANNEKLFF.